This T cell receptor (beta chain) was captured in a study of T cells in Graves' hyperthyroidism and ophthalmopathy. Researchers barred patients who had uncontrolled infection, other autoimmune disease, pregnancy or lactation. Overall study results and limits: Blood shared most expanded thyroid clonotypes above 0.001.

Worth noting for this clonotype: Its antigen is undetermined.

From RNA transcripts, TCR beta CDR3 regions were amplified. The HTBI primer set was used in a first-round RT-PCR of the TCR CDR3. Each CDR3 protein gets one entry after TCRdb re-called the multiplex PCR reads with MiXCR. The sample holds more than 550,000 distinct CDR3 sequences; 45% are singletons and the top ten take approximately 6.8%. The sequencing sample was made of peripheral blood or thyroid tissue (not recorded which). This sequence originates from an adult man with Graves' disease, either hyperthyroidism or ophthalmopathy (not recorded which).

For the CDR3, the DNA is TGTGCCAGCAGCTTAGCCCGGGACAGGGGTTGGCAAGAGACCCAGTACTTC. This encodes CASSLARDRGWQETQYF. The chain has TRBV7-9 and TRBJ2-5, with TRBD1 matching 10 bases. From germline, CDR1 is SEHNR and CDR2 FQNEAQ (reference sequence). CDR3 length: 17 amino acids. V was pared by 0 bases and J by 2 bases, with 6 bases of the junction left unmatched.